This TCR beta chain was recovered during a study of blood T cells in healthy people across ages. This clonotype was found a few times. J was trimmed by 4 bases and V by 5 bases; bases with no gene match: 14. This CDR3 is 15 amino acids long. Germline V CDR1 and CDR2: SQVTM, ANQGSEA. A second PCR of 7 to 11 cycles used a sample-barcoded 5' primer and a J-beta primer mix. MiXCR, run by TCRdb on the 5' RACE reads, gives a single entry per CDR3 protein. The data contain around 1,000,000 distinct CDR3 sequences, approximately 26% of them seen just once; the ten biggest clones take up approximately 0.79%. This sample was shared with a second study, whose subject was T cells of mothers and their children. That report adds: Sequencing returned over 9 million TCR beta CDR3 reads per mother and roughly 3.1 million per child.

The specimen sequenced was blood. The source is a girl aged 2-10 years in good health. This chain joins TRBV29-1 and TRBJ2-7; 7 nucleotides agree with TRBD1. CDR3 bases: TGCAGCGTTAAAATAGACAGGGTGAGGACTTACGAGCAGTACTTC. This translates into CSVKIDRVRTYEQYF.